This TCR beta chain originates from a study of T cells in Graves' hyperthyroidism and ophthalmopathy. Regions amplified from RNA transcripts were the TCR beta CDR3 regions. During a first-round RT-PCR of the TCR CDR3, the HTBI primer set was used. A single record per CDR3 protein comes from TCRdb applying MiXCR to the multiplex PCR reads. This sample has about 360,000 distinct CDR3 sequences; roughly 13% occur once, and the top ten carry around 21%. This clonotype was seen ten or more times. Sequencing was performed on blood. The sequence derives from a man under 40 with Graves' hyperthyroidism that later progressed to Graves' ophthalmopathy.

The CDR3 reads CASSLFGGRNQPQHF. The CDR3 coding sequence is TGTGCCAGCAGTTTATTCGGCGGCAGAAATCAGCCCCAGCATTTT. The V and J genes are TRBV28 and TRBJ1-5; D gene ambiguous. Looked up from germline, CDR1 is MDHEN and CDR2 is SYDVKM. This CDR3 comprises 15 residues. V was cut by 1 base and J by 4 bases, with 11 bases left in between.